This section outlines one TCR beta chain sequence together with its context. Its antigen is undetermined. The source of the sample is a study of shared clonotypes between healthy human individuals. Findings and limits, study-wide: An expected dependence of interdonor clonotype sharing on sequencing depth was noted. Despite large depth, rarefaction showed incomplete sorted-subset sequencing.

Several immunoSEQ 96-well plates shared each subset's DNA, each plate a replicate. In the authors' methods: Because ImmunoSEQ provided only junction sequences with no quality scores, the filtering differed. The data were produced by immunoSEQ multiplex PCR, yet TCRdb's version contains in-frame clones alone and is incomplete. That table supplies the V and J calls and clone size; D and trimming were determined from the DNA. The data hold approximately 1.5 million clones, with 95% to 99% observed a single time. Germline loops: CDR1 MGHDK, CDR2 SYGVNS. Trimming cost V 3 bases and J 0 bases; bases outside gene matches: 4. This CDR3 contains 16 residues.

This clonotype was sampled from a young man in good health. What was sequenced was naive CD4+ T cells sorted from blood. Subset denoted: CD45RA+ positively selected. This chain connects TRBV25-1 to TRBJ2-7; 11 bases align to TRBD2. The CDR3 spells CASSDLAGGPSYEQYF. DNA for the CDR3: TGTGCCAGCAGTGACCTAGCGGGAGGCCCCTCCTACGAGCAGTACTTC.